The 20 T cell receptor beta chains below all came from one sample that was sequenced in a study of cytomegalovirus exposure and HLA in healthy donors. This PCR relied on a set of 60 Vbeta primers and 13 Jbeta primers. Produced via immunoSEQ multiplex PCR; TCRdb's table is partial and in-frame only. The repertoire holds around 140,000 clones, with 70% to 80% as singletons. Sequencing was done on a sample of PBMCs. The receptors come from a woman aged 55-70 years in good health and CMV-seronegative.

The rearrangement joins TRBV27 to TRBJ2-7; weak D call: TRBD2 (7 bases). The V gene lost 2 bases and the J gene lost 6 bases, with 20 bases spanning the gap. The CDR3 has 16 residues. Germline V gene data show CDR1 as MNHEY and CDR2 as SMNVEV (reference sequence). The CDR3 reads CASSLVSTGRGVEQYF. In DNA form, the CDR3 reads TGTGCCAGCAGTTTAGTCTCGACAGGCCGGGGGGTCGAGCAGTACTTC.

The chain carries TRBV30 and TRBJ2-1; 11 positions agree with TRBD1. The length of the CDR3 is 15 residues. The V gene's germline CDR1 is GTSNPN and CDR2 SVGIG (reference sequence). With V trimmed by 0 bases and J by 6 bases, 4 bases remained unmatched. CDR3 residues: CAWSVGQGGSNEQFF. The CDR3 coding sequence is TGTGCCTGGAGTGTGGGACAGGGGGGTAGCAATGAGCAGTTCTTC.

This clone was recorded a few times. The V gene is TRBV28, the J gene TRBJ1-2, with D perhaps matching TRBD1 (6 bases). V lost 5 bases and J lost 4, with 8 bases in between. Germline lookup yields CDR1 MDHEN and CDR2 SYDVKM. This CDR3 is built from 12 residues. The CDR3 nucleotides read TGTGCCAGCAGTAGCAGGGGCTATGGCTACACCTTC. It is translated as CASSSRGYGYTF.

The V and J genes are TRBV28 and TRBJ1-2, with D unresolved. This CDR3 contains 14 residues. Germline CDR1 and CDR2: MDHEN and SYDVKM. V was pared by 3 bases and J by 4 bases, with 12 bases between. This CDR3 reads CASSLTDGLYGYTF. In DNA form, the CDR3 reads TGTGCCAGCAGTTTGACCGACGGACTCTATGGCTACACCTTC.

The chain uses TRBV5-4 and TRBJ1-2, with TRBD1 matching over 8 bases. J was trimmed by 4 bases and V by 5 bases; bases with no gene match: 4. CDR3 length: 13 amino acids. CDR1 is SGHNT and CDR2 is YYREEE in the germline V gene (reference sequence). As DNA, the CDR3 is TGTGCCAGCAGACCGGACAGGGCCTATGGCTACACCTTC. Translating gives CASRPDRAYGYTF.

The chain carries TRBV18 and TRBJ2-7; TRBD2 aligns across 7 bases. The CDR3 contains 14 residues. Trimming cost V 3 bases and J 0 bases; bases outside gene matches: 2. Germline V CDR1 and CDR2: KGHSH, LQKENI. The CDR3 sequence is CASSPGRTSYEQYF. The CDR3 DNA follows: TGTGCCAGCTCACCCGGGAGGACCTCCTACGAGCAGTACTTC.

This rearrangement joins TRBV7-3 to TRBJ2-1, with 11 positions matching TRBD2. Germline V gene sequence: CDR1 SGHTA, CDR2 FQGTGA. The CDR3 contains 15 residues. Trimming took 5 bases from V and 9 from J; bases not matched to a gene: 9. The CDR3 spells CASSEIAGGPREQFF. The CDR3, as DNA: TGTGCCAGCAGCGAGATAGCGGGAGGGCCACGTGAGCAGTTCTTC.

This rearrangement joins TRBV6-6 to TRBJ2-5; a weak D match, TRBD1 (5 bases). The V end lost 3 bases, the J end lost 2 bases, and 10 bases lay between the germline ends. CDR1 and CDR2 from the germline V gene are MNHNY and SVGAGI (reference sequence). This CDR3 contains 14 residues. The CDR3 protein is CASSYLTGQETQYF. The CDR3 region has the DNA TGTGCCAGCAGTTATTTAACAGGTCAAGAGACCCAGTACTTC.

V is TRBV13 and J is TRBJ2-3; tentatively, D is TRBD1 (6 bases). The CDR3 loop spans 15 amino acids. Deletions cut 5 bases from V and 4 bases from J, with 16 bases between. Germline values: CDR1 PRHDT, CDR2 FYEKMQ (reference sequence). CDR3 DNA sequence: TGTGCCAGCAGCAGGGAAACAGGGATATCAGATACGCAGTATTTT. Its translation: CASSRETGISDTQYF.

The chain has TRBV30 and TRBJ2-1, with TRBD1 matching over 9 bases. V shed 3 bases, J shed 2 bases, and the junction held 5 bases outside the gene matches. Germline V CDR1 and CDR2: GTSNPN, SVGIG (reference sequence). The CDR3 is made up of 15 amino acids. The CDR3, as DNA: TGTGCCTGGAGCCGGGACAGGGCGACCTACAATGAGCAGTTCTTC. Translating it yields CAWSRDRATYNEQFF. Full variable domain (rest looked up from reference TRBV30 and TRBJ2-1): SQTIHQWPATLVQPVGSPLSLECTVEGTSNPNLYWYRQAAGRGLQLLFYSVGIGQISSEVPQNLSASRPQDRQFILSSKKLLLSDSGFYLCAWSRDRATYNEQFFGPGTRLTVL.

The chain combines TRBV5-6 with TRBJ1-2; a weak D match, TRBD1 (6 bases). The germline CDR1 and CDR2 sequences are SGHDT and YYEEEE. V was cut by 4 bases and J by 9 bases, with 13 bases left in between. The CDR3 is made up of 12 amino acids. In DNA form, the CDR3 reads TGTGCCAGCAGCCTGGGACAATTGAGCTACACCTTC. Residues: CASSLGQLSYTF. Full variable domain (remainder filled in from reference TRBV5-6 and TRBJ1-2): DAGVTQSPTHLIKTRGQQVTLRCSPKSGHDTVSWYQQALGQGPQFIFQYYEEEERQRGNFPDRFSGHQFPNYSSELNVNALLLGDSALYLCASSLGQLSYTFGSGTRLTVV.

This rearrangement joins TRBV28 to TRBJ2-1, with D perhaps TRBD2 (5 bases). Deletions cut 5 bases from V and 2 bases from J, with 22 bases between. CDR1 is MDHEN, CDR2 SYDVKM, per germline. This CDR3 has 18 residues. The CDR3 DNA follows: TGTGCCAGCAGTCAAATTCCCTTACTAGAAAATCCCTACAATGAGCAGTTCTTC. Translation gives CASSQIPLLENPYNEQFF. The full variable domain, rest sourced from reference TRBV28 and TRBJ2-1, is DVKVTQSSRYLVKRTGEKVFLECVQDMDHENMFWYRQDPGLGLRLIYFSYDVKMKEKGDIPEGYSVSREKKERFSLILESASTNQTSMYLCASSQIPLLENPYNEQFFGPGTRLTVL.

The CDR3 loop is CASSPGGTQMGEKLFF. In DNA form, the CDR3 reads TGTGCCAGCAGCCCAGGGGGCACGCAAATGGGAGAAAAACTGTTTTTT. This sequence joins TRBV28 and TRBJ1-4, with TRBD1 identical over 8 bases. V trimming: 6 bases; J trimming: 8 bases; junction bases outside the gene matches: 14. This CDR3 is 16 amino acids long. Germline lookup yields CDR1 MDHEN and CDR2 SYDVKM.

Written as DNA, the CDR3 is TGTGCCTGGAGTGTGAGGTATTACAGGGGACAGGACTACACCTTC. Translated: CAWSVRYYRGQDYTF. The rearrangement uses TRBV30 and TRBJ1-2; TRBD1 agrees at 8 bases. The germline gives CDR1 GTSNPN, CDR2 SVGIG (reference sequence). V shed 0 bases, J shed 10 bases, and the junction held 13 bases outside the gene matches. CDR3 length equals 15 residues.

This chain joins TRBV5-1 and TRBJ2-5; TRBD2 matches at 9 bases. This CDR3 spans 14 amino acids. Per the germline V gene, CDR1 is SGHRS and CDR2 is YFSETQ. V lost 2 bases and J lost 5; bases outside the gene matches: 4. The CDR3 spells CASSFSGGRETQYF. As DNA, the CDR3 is TGCGCCAGCAGCTTTAGCGGGGGCCGGGAGACCCAGTACTTC.

DNA of the CDR3: TGCGCCAGCAGAGCAGGGACAGGACCCGGCGAAAAACTGTTTTTT. It translates to CASRAGTGPGEKLFF. The genes are TRBV10-2 and TRBJ1-4, with 8 bases identical to TRBD1. This CDR3 has 15 amino acids. Germline loops: CDR1 WSHSY, CDR2 SAAADI. After removal of 6 bases from V and 8 bases from J, the junction contained 11 bases not matched to a gene.

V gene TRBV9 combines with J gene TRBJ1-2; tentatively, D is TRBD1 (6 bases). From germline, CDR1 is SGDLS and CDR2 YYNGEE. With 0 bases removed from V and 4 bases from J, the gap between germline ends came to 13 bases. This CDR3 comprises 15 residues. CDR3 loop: CASSVGRGATYGYTF. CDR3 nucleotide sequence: TGTGCCAGCAGCGTAGGACGGGGGGCGACCTATGGCTACACCTTC. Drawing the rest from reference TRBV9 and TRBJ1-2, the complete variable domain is DSGVTQTPKHLITATGQRVTLRCSPRSGDLSVYWYQQSLDQGLQFLIQYYNGEERAKGNILERFSAQQFPDLHSELNLSSLELGDSALYFCASSVGRGATYGYTFGSGTRLTVV.

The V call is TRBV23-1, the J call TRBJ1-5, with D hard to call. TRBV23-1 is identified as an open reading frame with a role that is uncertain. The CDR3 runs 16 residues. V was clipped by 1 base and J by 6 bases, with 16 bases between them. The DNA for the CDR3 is TGCGCCAGCAGTCAATGTCCAGGTGGCGTGGGTCAGCCCCAGCATTTT. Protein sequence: CASSQCPGGVGQPQHF.

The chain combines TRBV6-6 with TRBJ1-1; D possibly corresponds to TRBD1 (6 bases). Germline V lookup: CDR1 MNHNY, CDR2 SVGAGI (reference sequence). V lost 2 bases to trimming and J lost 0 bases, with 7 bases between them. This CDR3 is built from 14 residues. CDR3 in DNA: TGTGCCAGCAGTTACGCAGGGGTGAACACTGAAGCTTTCTTT. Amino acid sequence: CASSYAGVNTEAFF.

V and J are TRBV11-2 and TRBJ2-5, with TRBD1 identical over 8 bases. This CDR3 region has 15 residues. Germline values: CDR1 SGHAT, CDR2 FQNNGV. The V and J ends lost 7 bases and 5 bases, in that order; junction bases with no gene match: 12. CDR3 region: CASIDPEDRDETQYF. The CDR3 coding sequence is TGTGCCAGCATCGACCCGGAGGACAGGGACGAGACCCAGTACTTC.